The TCR beta chain described here comes from a study of Graves' ophthalmopathy and Graves' hyperthyroidism. Amplification from RNA transcripts yielded the TCR beta CDR3 regions. RT-PCR with HTBI primers came first, then second-round multiplex PCR. MiXCR, run by TCRdb on the multiplex PCR reads, gives a single entry per CDR3 protein. Among around 600,000 distinct CDR3 sequences, 35% to 45% were seen once, and the ten largest hold more than 2.5%. The sequencing input was peripheral blood. The receptor was isolated from an adult man with Graves' ophthalmopathy.

The CDR3 nucleotides read TGTGCCAGCAGCTTAGCGTACGATACGCAGTATTTT. This encodes CASSLAYDTQYF. The V call is TRBV7-9, the J call TRBJ2-3; no clear D. Trimming removed 0 bases at V and 6 bases at J, with 4 bases between. Germline V CDR1 and CDR2: SEHNR, FQNEAQ (reference sequence). The CDR3 sequence is 12 residues long.